A selection of T cell receptor beta chains follows, all from one sample in a study of response to subunit inactivated influenza vaccine. TCRdb used MiXCR to reprocess the RT-PCR reads, holding one entry per CDR3 protein. Altogether hundreds of thousands of distinct CDR3 sequences are present, 25% being singletons, with the ten largest covering less than 2.5%. Material: CD4+ T cells sorted from PBMCs, obtained 5 days after vaccination. The receptor set was obtained from a man aged 50 to 59 who received an inactivated influenza vaccine. The CDR3 runs from the conserved cysteine through the conserved F or W. D genes are given only for firm matches. Clone size is given for some rows only: seen once, a few or many times, or a class if the clone is expanded.

V: TRBV7-2
size: NA
D: NA
J: TRBJ2-7
CDR3: CASSFQGGSTQYF
DNA: TGTGCCAGCAGCTTCCAAGGGGGGAGTACGCAGTACTTC

V: TRBV4-2
size: NA
D: NA
J: TRBJ2-1
CDR3: CASSQDTDNEQFF
DNA: TGTGCCAGCAGCCAAGATACAGACAATGAGCAGTTCTTC

V: TRBV6-2/TRBV6-3
size: few
D: NA
J: TRBJ1-1
CDR3: CASSYDGLNTEAFF
DNA: TGTGCCAGCAGTTACGACGGGTTGAACACTGAAGCTTTCTTT

V: TRBV6-1
size: NA
D: NA
J: TRBJ2-1
CDR3: CASSERGLSSYNEQFF
DNA: TGTGCCAGCAGTGAAAGGGGACTGAGCTCCTACAATGAGCAGTTCTTC

V: TRBV6-2/TRBV6-3
size: few
D: NA
J: TRBJ1-1
CDR3: CASQLLVNTEAFF
DNA: TGTGCCAGCCAACTTTTGGTGAACACTGAAGCTTTCTTT

V: TRBV12-3/TRBV12-4
size: NA
D: TRBD1
J: TRBJ1-3
CDR3: CASRSTGGEGNTIYF
DNA: TGTGCCAGCAGATCGACAGGGGGCGAGGGAAACACCATATATTTT

V: TRBV7-6
size: NA
D: NA
J: TRBJ2-6
CDR3: CASSRLIGDHRSGANVLTF
DNA: TGTGCCAGCAGCCGTCTCATCGGGGATCACCGCTCTGGGGCCAACGTCCTGACTTTC

V: TRBV20-1
size: few
D: NA
J: TRBJ2-5
CDR3: CSARGGGQETQYF
DNA: TGCAGTGCTAGGGGAGGGGGTCAAGAGACCCAGTACTTC

V: TRBV20-1
size: few
D: TRBD2
J: TRBJ2-1
CDR3: CSALGLAEGRTHEQFF
DNA: TGCAGTGCTTTGGGACTAGCGGAGGGGCGGACCCATGAGCAGTTCTTC

V: TRBV10-3
size: NA
D: NA
J: TRBJ2-1
CDR3: CASTGASYNEQFF
DNA: TGTGCCAGTACGGGGGCCTCCTACAATGAGCAGTTCTTC

V: TRBV7-9
size: NA
D: TRBD1
J: TRBJ1-3
CDR3: CASSRTGDSGNTIYF
DNA: TGTGCCAGCAGCCGAACAGGGGACTCTGGAAACACCATATATTTT

V: TRBV6-5
size: few
D: NA
J: TRBJ2-5
CDR3: CASSYRQTGRQETQYF
DNA: TGTGCCAGCAGTTACCGTCAGACAGGGAGGCAAGAGACCCAGTACTTC

V: TRBV9
size: few
D: NA
J: TRBJ2-1
CDR3: CASSVDQTTYNEQFF
DNA: TGTGCCAGCAGCGTAGACCAAACCACCTACAATGAGCAGTTCTTC

V: TRBV20-1
size: NA
D: NA
J: TRBJ1-2
CDR3: CSARDPGAGYTF
DNA: TGCAGTGCTAGAGATCCGGGGGCTGGCTACACCTTC

V: TRBV20-1
size: few
D: TRBD2
J: TRBJ2-5
CDR3: CSARDSGGGETQYF
DNA: TGCAGTGCTAGAGATTCGGGAGGAGGAGAGACCCAGTACTTC

V: TRBV20-1
size: NA
D: NA
J: TRBJ2-3
CDR3: CSARGGQVTDTQYF
DNA: TGCAGTGCTAGGGGCGGGCAGGTCACAGATACGCAGTATTTT

V: TRBV12-3/TRBV12-4
size: many
D: NA
J: TRBJ1-1
CDR3: CASTGPARNTEAFF
DNA: TGTGCCAGCACGGGTCCAGCTCGGAACACTGAAGCTTTCTTT

V: TRBV6-2/TRBV6-3
size: few
D: NA
J: TRBJ2-1
CDR3: CASSYRRDWEFF
DNA: TGTGCCAGCAGTTACCGTCGGGACTGGGAGTTCTTC

V: TRBV20-1
size: NA
D: TRBD1
J: TRBJ2-7
CDR3: CSAKTGGIDEQYF
DNA: TGCAGTGCCAAGACAGGGGGCATCGACGAGCAGTACTTC

V: TRBV5-8
size: NA
D: TRBD1
J: TRBJ2-5
CDR3: CASSIPGQGYQETQYF
DNA: TGTGCCAGCAGCATACCGGGACAGGGGTATCAAGAGACCCAGTACTTC

V: TRBV2
size: few
D: NA
J: TRBJ2-5
CDR3: CASRGPTNQETQYF
DNA: TGTGCCAGCAGGGGCCCTACGAACCAAGAGACCCAGTACTTC

V: TRBV18
size: NA
D: NA
J: TRBJ2-1
CDR3: CASSPVETGRNEQFF
DNA: TGTGCCAGCTCACCTGTTGAGACAGGACGCAATGAGCAGTTCTTC

V: TRBV11-1
size: few
D: NA
J: TRBJ2-1
CDR3: CASSLTIRNEQFF
DNA: TGTGCCAGCAGCTTAACAATCCGCAATGAGCAGTTCTTC

V: TRBV10-3
size: few
D: NA
J: TRBJ2-5
CDR3: CAISESGQGMETQYF
DNA: TGTGCCATCAGTGAGTCTGGGCAGGGGATGGAGACCCAGTACTTC

V: TRBV7-9
size: NA
D: NA
J: TRBJ2-7
CDR3: CASSPGGGGFSYEQYF
DNA: TGTGCCAGCAGCCCCGGCGGAGGGGGTTTCTCCTACGAGCAGTACTTC

V: TRBV20-1
size: once
D: NA
J: TRBJ2-3
CDR3: CSASPRRGADTQYF
DNA: TGCAGTGCTAGCCCAAGGCGCGGAGCAGATACGCAGTATTTT

V: TRBV10-3
size: NA
D: TRBD2
J: TRBJ2-5
CDR3: CAISVSAGGGLETQYF
DNA: TGTGCCATCAGTGTATCAGCGGGGGGCGGTCTAGAGACCCAGTACTTC

V: TRBV20-1
size: few
D: TRBD2
J: TRBJ2-3
CDR3: CSAWTSGRSDTQYF
DNA: TGCAGTGCGTGGACTAGCGGGAGATCTGATACGCAGTATTTT

V: TRBV7-6
size: NA
D: TRBD2
J: TRBJ2-1
CDR3: CASSPWTSGREVDEQFF
DNA: TGTGCCAGCAGCCCCTGGACTAGCGGGAGGGAAGTCGATGAGCAGTTCTTC

V: TRBV19
size: few
D: NA
J: TRBJ2-6
CDR3: CASSIDSGSGRGSGANVLTF
DNA: TGTGCCAGTAGTATAGATAGTGGTTCAGGGAGAGGGTCCGGGGCCAACGTCCTGACTTTC

V: TRBV4-2
size: few
D: NA
J: TRBJ1-1
CDR3: CASSQEDTHTEAFF
DNA: TGTGCCAGCAGCCAAGAGGACACACACACTGAAGCTTTCTTT

V: TRBV4-1
size: few
D: NA
J: TRBJ1-5
CDR3: CASSQENANQPQHF
DNA: TGCGCCAGCAGCCAAGAAAATGCCAATCAGCCCCAGCATTTT

V: TRBV9
size: NA
D: NA
J: TRBJ2-1
CDR3: CASSLGETSNNEQFF
DNA: TGTGCCAGCAGCTTAGGCGAGACTAGTAACAATGAGCAGTTCTTC

V: TRBV12-3/TRBV12-4
size: few
D: NA
J: TRBJ2-2
CDR3: CASSQGLVTGELFF
DNA: TGTGCCAGCAGTCAGGGGCTGGTGACCGGGGAGCTGTTTTTT

V: TRBV5-1
size: NA
D: TRBD1
J: TRBJ2-7
CDR3: CASSLGGTGLYEQYF
DNA: TGCGCCAGCAGCTTGGGCGGGACAGGCCTTTACGAGCAGTACTTC

V: TRBV10-3
size: few
D: TRBD1
J: TRBJ2-4
CDR3: CAISGQGVKNIQYF
DNA: TGTGCCATCAGTGGACAGGGAGTGAAAAACATTCAGTACTTC

V: TRBV5-1
size: once
D: TRBD2
J: TRBJ2-1
CDR3: CASNIAGGGFNEQFF
DNA: TGCGCCAGCAACATAGCGGGGGGAGGTTTCAATGAGCAGTTCTTC

V: TRBV6-1
size: NA
D: NA
J: TRBJ1-6
CDR3: CASSPDRNNSPLHF
DNA: TGTGCCAGCAGTCCGGACCGTAATAATTCACCCCTCCACTTT

V: TRBV12-3/TRBV12-4
size: few
D: NA
J: TRBJ1-2
CDR3: CASSGGQSNGYTF
DNA: TGTGCCAGCAGCGGTGGACAGTCGAACGGCTACACCTTC

V: TRBV7-2
size: few
D: TRBD2
J: TRBJ2-7
CDR3: CASSWGLAEQYF
DNA: TGTGCCAGCAGCTGGGGACTAGCCGAGCAGTACTTC

V: TRBV3-1
size: NA
D: TRBD2
J: TRBJ2-7
CDR3: CASSRVAGSEQYF
DNA: TGTGCCAGCAGCCGAGTAGCGGGGAGCGAGCAGTACTTC

V: TRBV5-1
size: few
D: NA
J: TRBJ2-1
CDR3: CASRSQSSYNEQFF
DNA: TGCGCCAGCAGGAGCCAGAGCTCCTACAATGAGCAGTTCTTC

V: TRBV21-1
size: few
D: NA
J: TRBJ2-7
CDR3: CASSKKLKVLGNEQYF
DNA: TGTGCCAGCAGCAAAAAGCTGAAAGTCTTGGGAAACGAGCAGTACTTC

V: TRBV5-4
size: few
D: NA
J: TRBJ2-5
CDR3: CASSQGTFRETQYF
DNA: TGTGCCAGCAGCCAGGGGACGTTCAGGGAGACCCAGTACTTC

V: TRBV28
size: few
D: NA
J: TRBJ2-5
CDR3: CASRVDGTAGETQYF
DNA: TGTGCCAGCAGAGTCGACGGGACCGCTGGAGAGACCCAGTACTTC

V: TRBV6-1
size: few
D: NA
J: TRBJ2-2
CDR3: CASYDIRRNTGELFF
DNA: TGTGCCAGCTATGATATTCGACGGAACACCGGGGAGCTGTTTTTT

V: TRBV6-5
size: NA
D: NA
J: TRBJ2-5
CDR3: CASSYSYNQETQYF
DNA: TGTGCCAGCAGTTACTCGTACAACCAAGAGACCCAGTACTTC

V: TRBV20-1
size: NA
D: TRBD2
J: TRBJ2-7
CDR3: CSAFRLAGGYEQYF
DNA: TGCAGTGCCTTCCGACTAGCGGGAGGCTACGAGCAGTACTTC

V: TRBV7-9
size: NA
D: NA
J: TRBJ2-5
CDR3: CASSLAFAGGETQYF
DNA: TGTGCCAGCAGCTTAGCGTTTGCAGGGGGGGAGACCCAGTACTTC